This T cell receptor beta chain was sequenced in a study of spatial heterogeneity in lung cancer. Study context: There was a strong correlation between the counts of TCR transcripts measured in tumor regions and a T cell transcriptional module score that was calculated from matched bulk RNA-seq. Raw reads contained each unique TCR and UMI combination more than ten times on average. General observations from the study: Higher tumor mutation counts went along with higher counts of expanded intratumoral alpha and beta TCRs. The counts of expanded TCRs, ubiquitous and regional, tracked ubiquitous and regional nonsynonymous mutations, respectively.

This clonotype was detected ten times or more. Its antigen is undetermined. Individually, TCR cDNA molecules were each labelled with a unique molecular identifier. TCRdb re-called the 5' RACE reads through MiXCR, storing one row per CDR3 protein. The data contain some 7,000 distinct CDR3 sequences, less than 15% of them singletons. The time point here: sample taken at primary tumor resection. Material: lung tumor tissue, obtained at surgery. This receptor was identified in a male donor with early-stage non-small cell lung cancer.

The CDR3 DNA reads TGTGCCAGCAATGGGGGAACAGGGGAAGAGACCCAGTACTTC. It encodes CASNGGTGEETQYF. The chain couples TRBV2 to TRBJ2-5; 7 bases map to TRBD1. Germline lookup yields CDR1 SNHLY and CDR2 FYNNEI. V lost 7 bases, J lost 3 bases, and 8 bases stayed unmatched. The CDR3 has 14 amino acids.